This T cell receptor (beta chain) appears in the sequencing data of a study of T-cell reconstitution after alpha-beta-depleted transplantation in children. Trimming removed 0 bases from V and 5 bases from J; junction bases left unmatched: 9. Germline CDR1 DFQATT, CDR2 SNEGSKA (reference sequence). This CDR3 spans 15 amino acids. TCRbeta library preparation incorporated unique molecular identifiers. TCRdb itself ran the PCR reads through MiXCR, one entry per CDR3 protein. The sample lists 200,000 to 250,000 distinct CDR3 sequences; roughly 25% were seen once. The table lists this clonotype with a few counts.

The starting material was PBMCs, obtained before TCRalphabeta/CD19-depleted stem cell transplant. This chain links TRBV20-1 with TRBJ1-1; 7 bases line up with TRBD1. The sequence was collected from a girl aged 2 to 10 with Fanconi anemia, due to receive a stem cell transplant. The chain's CDR3 is CSAREGAQGVTEAFF. CDR3 bases: TGCAGTGCTAGAGAGGGGGCGCAGGGGGTGACTGAAGCTTTCTTT.